The source of this TCR beta chain is a study of blood T cells in healthy people across ages. About the study: Researchers report that template switching captured about one barcoded beta molecule per two T cells. Study-wide points: For the donors, CMV status was unknown and possibly confounded expanded clonotype changes.

Next came a second PCR, run for about 7 to 11 cycles, which used a sample-barcoded 5' primer along with a J-beta primer mix. Each of the cDNA molecules was tagged by a template-switch adaptor with 12 random nucleotides. TCRdb ran MiXCR on the 5' RACE reads and lists one entry per CDR3 protein. The sample records around 750,000 distinct CDR3 sequences, 40% to 65% being singletons. Concerning this clonotype: Its antigen remains unknown. Given the absence of the conserved phenylalanine or tryptophan at the CDR3 end, a read error is likely.

The TCR originated in a man aged 80 or over in good health. The sequenced material came from blood.

The chain's CDR3 is CASSSQVAANTGELFS. The DNA for the CDR3 is TGTGCCAGCAGCTCCCAGGTAGCGGCGAACACCGGGGAGCTGTTTTCT. The chain is built from TRBV7-2 and TRBJ2-2; D might be TRBD2 (6 bases). Trimming removed 4 bases at V and 0 bases at J, with 12 bases between. This CDR3 spans 16 amino acids. From germline, CDR1 is SGHTA and CDR2 FQGNSA.